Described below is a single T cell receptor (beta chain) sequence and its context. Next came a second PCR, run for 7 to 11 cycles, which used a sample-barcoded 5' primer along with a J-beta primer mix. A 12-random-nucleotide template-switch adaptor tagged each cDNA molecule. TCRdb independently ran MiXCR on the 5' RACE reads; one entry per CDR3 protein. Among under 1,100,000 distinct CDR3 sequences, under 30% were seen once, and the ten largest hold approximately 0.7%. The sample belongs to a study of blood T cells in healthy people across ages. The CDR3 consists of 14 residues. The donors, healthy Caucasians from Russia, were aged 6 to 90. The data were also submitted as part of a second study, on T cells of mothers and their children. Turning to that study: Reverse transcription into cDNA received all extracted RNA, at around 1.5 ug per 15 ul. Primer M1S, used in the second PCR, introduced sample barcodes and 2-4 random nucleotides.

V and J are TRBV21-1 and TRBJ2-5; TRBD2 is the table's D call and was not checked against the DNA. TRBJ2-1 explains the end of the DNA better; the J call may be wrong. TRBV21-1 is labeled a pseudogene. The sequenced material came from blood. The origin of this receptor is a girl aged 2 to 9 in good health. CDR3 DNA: TGTGCCAGCCCCAAGCGGGATGTACACAATGAGCAGTTCTTC. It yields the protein CASPKRDVHNEQFF.